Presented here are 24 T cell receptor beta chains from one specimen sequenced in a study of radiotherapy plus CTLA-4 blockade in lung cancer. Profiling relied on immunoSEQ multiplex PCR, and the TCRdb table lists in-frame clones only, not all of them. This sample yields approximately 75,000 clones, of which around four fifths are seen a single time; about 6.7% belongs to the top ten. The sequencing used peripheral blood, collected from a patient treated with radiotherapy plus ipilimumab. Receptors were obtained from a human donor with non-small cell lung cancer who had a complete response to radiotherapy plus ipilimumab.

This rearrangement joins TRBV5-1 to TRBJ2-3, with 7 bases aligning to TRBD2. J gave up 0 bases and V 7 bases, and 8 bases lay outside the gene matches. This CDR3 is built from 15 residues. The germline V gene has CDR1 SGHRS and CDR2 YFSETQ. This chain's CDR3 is CASSAGGRSTDTQYF. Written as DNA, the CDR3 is TGCGCCAGCTCGGCGGGCGGGAGAAGCACAGATACGCAGTATTTT.

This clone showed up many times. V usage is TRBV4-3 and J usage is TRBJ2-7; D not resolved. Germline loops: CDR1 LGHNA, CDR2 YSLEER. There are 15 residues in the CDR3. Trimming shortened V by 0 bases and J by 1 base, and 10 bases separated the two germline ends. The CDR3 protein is CASSQDHGPSYEQYF. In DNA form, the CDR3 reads TGCGCCAGCAGCCAAGATCACGGGCCTTCCTACGAGCAGTACTTC.

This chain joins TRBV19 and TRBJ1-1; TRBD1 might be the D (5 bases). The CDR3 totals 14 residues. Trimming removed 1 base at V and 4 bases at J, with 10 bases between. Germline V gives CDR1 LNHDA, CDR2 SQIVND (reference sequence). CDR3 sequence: CASSIGGGGTEAFF. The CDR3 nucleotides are TGTGCCAGTAGTATAGGGGGGGGAGGCACTGAAGCTTTCTTT. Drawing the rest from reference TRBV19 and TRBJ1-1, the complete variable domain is DGGITQSPKYLFRKEGQNVTLSCEQNLNHDAMYWYRQDPGQGLRLIYYSQIVNDFQKGDIAEGYSVSREKKESFPLTVTSAQKNPTAFYLCASSIGGGGTEAFFGQGTRLTVV.

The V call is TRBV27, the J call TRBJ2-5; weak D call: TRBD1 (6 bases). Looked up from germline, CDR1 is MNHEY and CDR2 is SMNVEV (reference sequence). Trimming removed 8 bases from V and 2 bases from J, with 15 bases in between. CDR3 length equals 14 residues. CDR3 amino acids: CASGRLDSQETQYF. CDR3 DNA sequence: TGTGCCAGCGGAAGGCTGGACAGTCAAGAGACCCAGTACTTC.

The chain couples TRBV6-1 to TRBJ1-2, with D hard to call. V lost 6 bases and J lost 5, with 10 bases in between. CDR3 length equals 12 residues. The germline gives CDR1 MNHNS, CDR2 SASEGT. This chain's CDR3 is CASSSAAYGYTF. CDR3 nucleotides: TGTGCCAGCAGCTCTGCAGCGTATGGCTACACCTTC.

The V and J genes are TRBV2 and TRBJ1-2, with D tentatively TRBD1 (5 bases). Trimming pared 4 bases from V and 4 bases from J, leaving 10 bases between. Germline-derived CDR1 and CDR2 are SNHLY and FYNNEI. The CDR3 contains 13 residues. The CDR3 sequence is CASSVSQGYGYTF. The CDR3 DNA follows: TGTGCCAGCAGTGTCAGTCAGGGCTATGGCTACACCTTC. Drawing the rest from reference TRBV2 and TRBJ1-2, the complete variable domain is EPEVTQTPSHQVTQMGQEVILRCVPISNHLYFYWYRQILGQKVEFLVSFYNNEISEKSEIFDDQFSVERPDGSNFTLKIRSTKLEDSAMYFCASSVSQGYGYTFGSGTRLTVV.

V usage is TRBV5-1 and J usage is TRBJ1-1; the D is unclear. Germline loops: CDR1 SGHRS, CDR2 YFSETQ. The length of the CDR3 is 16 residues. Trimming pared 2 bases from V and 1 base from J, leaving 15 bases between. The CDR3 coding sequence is TGCGCCAGCAGCTTTAGTTTCTTGACGGGGAACACTGAAGCTTTCTTT. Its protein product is CASSFSFLTGNTEAFF.

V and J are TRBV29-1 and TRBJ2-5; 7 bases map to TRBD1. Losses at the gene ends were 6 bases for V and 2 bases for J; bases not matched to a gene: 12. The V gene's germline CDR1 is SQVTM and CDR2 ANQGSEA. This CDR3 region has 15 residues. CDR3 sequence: CSVNRGTTFQETQYF. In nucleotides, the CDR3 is TGCAGCGTAAACAGGGGCACCACGTTTCAAGAGACCCAGTACTTC.

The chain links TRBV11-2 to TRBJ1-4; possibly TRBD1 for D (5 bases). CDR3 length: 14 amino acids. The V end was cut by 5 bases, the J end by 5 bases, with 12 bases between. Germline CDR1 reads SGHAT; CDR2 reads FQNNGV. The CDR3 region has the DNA TGTGCCAGCAGCCAGACAGACGACAATGAAAAACTGTTTTTT. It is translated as CASSQTDDNEKLFF.

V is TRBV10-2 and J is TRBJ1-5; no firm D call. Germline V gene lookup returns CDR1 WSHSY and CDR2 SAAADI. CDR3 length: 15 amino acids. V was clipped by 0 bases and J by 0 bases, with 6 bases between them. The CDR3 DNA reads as TGCGCCAGCAGTGAGTCTGAAGCTAGCAATCAGCCCCAGCATTTT. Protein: CASSESEASNQPQHF.

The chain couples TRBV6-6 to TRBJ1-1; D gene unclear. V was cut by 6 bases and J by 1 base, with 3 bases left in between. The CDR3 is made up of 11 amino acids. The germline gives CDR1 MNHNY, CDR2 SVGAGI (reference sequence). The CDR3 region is CASRRNTEAFF. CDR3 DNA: TGTGCCAGCAGGAGGAACACTGAAGCTTTCTTT.

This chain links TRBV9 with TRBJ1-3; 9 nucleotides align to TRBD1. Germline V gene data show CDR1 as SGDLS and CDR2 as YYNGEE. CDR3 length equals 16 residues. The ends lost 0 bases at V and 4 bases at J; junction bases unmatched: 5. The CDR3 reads CASSVGGQGSGNTIYF. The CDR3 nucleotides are TGTGCCAGCAGCGTAGGGGGACAGGGATCGGGAAACACCATATATTTT.

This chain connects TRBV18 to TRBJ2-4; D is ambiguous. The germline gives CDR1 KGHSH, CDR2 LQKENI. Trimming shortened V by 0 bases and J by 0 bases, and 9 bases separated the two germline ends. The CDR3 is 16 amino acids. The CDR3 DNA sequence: TGTGCCAGCTCACCACCTGTGCAGCTAGCCAAAAACATTCAGTACTTC. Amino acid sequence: CASSPPVQLAKNIQYF.

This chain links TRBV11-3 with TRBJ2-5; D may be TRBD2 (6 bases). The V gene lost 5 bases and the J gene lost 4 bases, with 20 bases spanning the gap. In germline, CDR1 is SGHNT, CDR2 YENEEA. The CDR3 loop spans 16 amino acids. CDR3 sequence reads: CASSPGPSRGRETQYF. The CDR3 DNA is TGTGCCAGCAGCCCGGGGCCTTCCCGGGGGAGAGAGACCCAGTACTTC.

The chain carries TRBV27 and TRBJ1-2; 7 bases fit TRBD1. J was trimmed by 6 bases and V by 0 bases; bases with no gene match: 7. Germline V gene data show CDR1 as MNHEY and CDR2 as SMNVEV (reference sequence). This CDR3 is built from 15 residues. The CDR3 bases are TGTGCCAGCAGTTTATCCTACGGGACAGAGGATGGCTACACCTTC. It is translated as CASSLSYGTEDGYTF.

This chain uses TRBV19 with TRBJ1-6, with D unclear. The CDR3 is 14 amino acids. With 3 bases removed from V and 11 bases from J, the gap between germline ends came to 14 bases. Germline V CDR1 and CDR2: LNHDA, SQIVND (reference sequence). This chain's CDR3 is CASSIRPYGAPLHF. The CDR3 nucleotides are TGTGCCAGTAGTATCAGGCCCTATGGTGCACCCCTCCACTTT.

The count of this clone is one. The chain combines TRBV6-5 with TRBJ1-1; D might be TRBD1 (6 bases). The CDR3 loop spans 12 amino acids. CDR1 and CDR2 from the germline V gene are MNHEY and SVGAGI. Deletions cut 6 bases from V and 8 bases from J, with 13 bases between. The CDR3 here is CASSQAGVEAFF. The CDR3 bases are TGTGCCAGCAGCCAGGCAGGGGTGGAAGCTTTCTTT.

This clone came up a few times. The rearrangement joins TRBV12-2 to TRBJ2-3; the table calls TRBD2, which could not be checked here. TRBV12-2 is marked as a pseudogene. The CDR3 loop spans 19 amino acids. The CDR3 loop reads CASRFLAGGPIPITDTQYF. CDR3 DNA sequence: TGTGCAAGTCGCTTTCTAGCGGGGGGCCCAATACCGATCACAGATACGCAGTATTTT.

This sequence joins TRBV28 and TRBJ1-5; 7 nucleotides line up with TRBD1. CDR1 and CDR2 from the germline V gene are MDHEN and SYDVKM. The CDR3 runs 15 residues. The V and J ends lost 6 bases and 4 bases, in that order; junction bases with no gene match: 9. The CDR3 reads CASRSGTVGNQPQHF. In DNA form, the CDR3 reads TGTGCCAGCAGATCCGGGACAGTGGGGAATCAGCCCCAGCATTTT. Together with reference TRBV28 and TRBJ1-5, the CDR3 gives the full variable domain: DVKVTQSSRYLVKRTGEKVFLECVQDMDHENMFWYRQDPGLGLRLIYFSYDVKMKEKGDIPEGYSVSREKKERFSLILESASTNQTSMYLCASRSGTVGNQPQHFGDGTRLSIL.

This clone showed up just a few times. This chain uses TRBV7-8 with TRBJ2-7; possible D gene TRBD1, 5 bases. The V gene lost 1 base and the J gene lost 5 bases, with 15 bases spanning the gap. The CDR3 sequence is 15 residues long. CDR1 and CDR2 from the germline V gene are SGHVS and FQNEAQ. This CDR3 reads CASSLGRVVRNEQYV. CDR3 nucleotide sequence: TGTGCCAGCAGCTTAGGCAGGGTTGTGAGGAACGAGCAGTACGTC.

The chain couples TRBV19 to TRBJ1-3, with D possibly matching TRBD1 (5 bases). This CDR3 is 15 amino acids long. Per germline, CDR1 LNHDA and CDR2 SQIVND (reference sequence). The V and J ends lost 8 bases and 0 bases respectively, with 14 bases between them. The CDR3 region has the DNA TGTGCCAGTCTGGACGGACAACTCTCTGGAAACACCATATATTTT. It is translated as CASLDGQLSGNTIYF.

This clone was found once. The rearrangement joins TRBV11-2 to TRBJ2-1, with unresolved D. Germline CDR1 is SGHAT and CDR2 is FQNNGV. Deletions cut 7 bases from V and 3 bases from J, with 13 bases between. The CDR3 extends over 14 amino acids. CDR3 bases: TGTGCCAGCAAGGATTTTGCTGGCTACAATGAGCAGTTCTTC. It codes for CASKDFAGYNEQFF. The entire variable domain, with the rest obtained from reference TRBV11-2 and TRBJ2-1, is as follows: EAGVAQSPRYKIIEKRQSVAFWCNPISGHATLYWYQQILGQGPKLLIQFQNNGVVDDSQLPKDRFSAERLKGVDSTLKIQPAKLEDSAVYLCASKDFAGYNEQFFGPGTRLTVL.

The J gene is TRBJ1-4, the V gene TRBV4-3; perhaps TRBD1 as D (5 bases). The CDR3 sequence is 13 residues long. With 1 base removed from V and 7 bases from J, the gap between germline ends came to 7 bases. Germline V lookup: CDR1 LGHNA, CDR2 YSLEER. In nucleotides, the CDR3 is TGCGCCAGCAGCCAAGTGGGGACTGAAAAACTGTTTTTT. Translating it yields CASSQVGTEKLFF.

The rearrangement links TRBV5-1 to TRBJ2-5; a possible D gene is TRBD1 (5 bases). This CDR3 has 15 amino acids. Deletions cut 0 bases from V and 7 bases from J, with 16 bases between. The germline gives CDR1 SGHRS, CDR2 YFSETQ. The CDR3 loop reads CASSLELGADMTQYF. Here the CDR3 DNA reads TGCGCCAGCAGCTTGGAGCTTGGGGCGGACATGACCCAGTACTTC.